A selection of T cell receptor beta chains follows, all from one sample in a study of T cell responses to AZD1222 COVID-19 vaccine. Here immunoSEQ multiplex PCR was the method, and the copy in TCRdb shows in-frame clones only, minus some. The sample lists about 120,000 clones, 65% to 90% occurring once. The starting material was peripheral blood, obtained on day 0 of AZD1222 vaccination. All receptors come from an adult in good health. Each CDR3 is given with its conserved first and last residue. D genes are given only for firm matches. The size entry is marked missing in some rows and otherwise reads once, few, many or a size class.

d_call clone_size j_call v_call cdr3_aa cdr3_nt
TRBD2 - TRBJ2-3 TRBV6-5 CASNLRGVTDTQYF TGTGCCAGCAACCTACGGGGGGTAACAGATACGCAGTATTTT
- - TRBJ1-3 TRBV18 CASSPGHGNTIYF TGTGCCAGCTCACCGGGACATGGAAACACCATATATTTT
TRBD2 - TRBJ2-6 TRBV19 CASIGTSTSGANVLTF TGTGCCAGTATAGGGACTAGCACCTCTGGGGCCAACGTCCTGACTTTC
- few TRBJ1-3 TRBV28 CASTSPGQKNTIYF TGTGCCAGCACCTCCCCCGGACAAAAGAACACCATATATTTT
- - TRBJ2-7 TRBV19 CASSTDSTYEQYF TGTGCCAGTAGTACCGACAGTACCTACGAGCAGTACTTC
TRBD1 - TRBJ2-7 TRBV6-2/TRBV6-3 CASSSIRDRDLYEQYF TGTGCCAGCAGTAGCATCCGGGACAGGGACCTTTACGAGCAGTACTTC
- few TRBJ2-5 TRBV15 CATSREGAGQETQYF TGTGCCACCAGCAGAGAAGGGGCTGGGCAAGAGACCCAGTACTTC
- - TRBJ1-2 TRBV5-4 CASSSNGGYGYTF TGTGCCAGCAGCTCAAATGGGGGCTATGGCTACACCTTC
- - TRBJ2-7 TRBV18 CASSLEQHSYEQYF TGTGCCAGCTCCCTTGAACAGCACTCCTACGAGCAGTACTTC
- - TRBJ1-3 TRBV6-2/TRBV6-3 CASSYGRLSSGNTIYF TGTGCCAGCAGTTACGGACGTCTAAGCTCTGGAAACACCATATATTTT
- - TRBJ2-3 TRBV12-3/TRBV12-4 CASRGTGADTQYF TGTGCCAGTAGGGGGACCGGTGCAGATACGCAGTATTTT
TRBD2 - TRBJ2-7 TRBV5-6 CASSLGLAGGHEQYF TGTGCCAGCAGCTTGGGACTAGCGGGAGGCCACGAGCAGTACTTC
- few TRBJ2-5 TRBV27 CASRSYETQYF TGTGCCAGCAGGTCTTACGAGACCCAGTACTTC
TRBD2 many TRBJ2-1 TRBV3-1/TRBV3-2 CACSGRDIEQFF TGTGCTTGTAGCGGGAGGGATATTGAGCAGTTCTTC
- - TRBJ2-7 TRBV28 CASSLEGLNYEQYF TGTGCCAGCAGTTTGGAGGGGTTGAACTACGAGCAGTACTTC
- - TRBJ1-5 TRBV28 CASSLYSNQPQHF TGTGCCAGCAGTTTATATAGCAATCAGCCCCAGCATTTT
TRBD1 - TRBJ2-7 TRBV19 CASSIDRDSYEQYF TGTGCCAGTAGTATCGACAGGGACTCCTACGAGCAGTACTTC
TRBD1 - TRBJ1-5 TRBV6-2/TRBV6-3 CASSRTGGDNQPQHF TGTGCCAGCAGTCGTACAGGGGGCGACAATCAGCCCCAGCATTTT
- - TRBJ1-5 TRBV21-1 CASNRRRRRDRGQQSNQPQHF TGTGCCAGCAACCGACGTCGGCGCCGGGACCGAGGACAGCAAAGCAATCAGCCCCAGCATTTT
TRBD1 - TRBJ2-7 TRBV14 CASSPLGTGSYEQYF TGTGCCAGCAGCCCACTCGGGACAGGGTCCTACGAGCAGTACTTC
- - TRBJ1-3 TRBV6-5 CASRSNNGNTIYF TGTGCCAGCAGGTCCAATAATGGAAACACCATATATTTT
- - TRBJ1-5 TRBV29-1 CSVVTDSNQPQHF TGCAGCGTTGTGACAGACAGCAATCAGCCCCAGCATTTT
- - TRBJ1-6 TRBV7-9 CASSLGGVYNSPLHF TGTGCCAGCAGCCTCGGGGGCGTCTATAATTCACCCCTCCACTTT
- - TRBJ1-2 TRBV3-1/TRBV3-2 CASSQGHLSYGYTF TGTGCCAGCAGCCAAGGGCACCTCAGCTATGGCTACACCTTC
TRBD1 - TRBJ1-2 TRBV19 CASSTDRGDYGYTF TGTGCCAGTAGTACTGACAGGGGGGACTATGGCTACACCTTC
- - TRBJ1-6 TRBV6-4 CASSDIENSPLHF TGTGCCAGCAGTGACATCGAGAATTCACCCCTCCACTTT